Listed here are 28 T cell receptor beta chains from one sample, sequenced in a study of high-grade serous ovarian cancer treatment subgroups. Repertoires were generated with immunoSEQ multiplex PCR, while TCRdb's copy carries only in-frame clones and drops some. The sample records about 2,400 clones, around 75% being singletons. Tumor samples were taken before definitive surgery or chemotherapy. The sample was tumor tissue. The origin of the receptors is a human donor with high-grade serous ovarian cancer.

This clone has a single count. CDR3: CASSLHRTSGAWGTDTQYF. The CDR3 nucleotides are TGTGCCAGCAGCTTACATCGGACTAGCGGGGCTTGGGGCACAGATACGCAGTATTTT. V gene TRBV7-3 combines with J gene TRBJ2-3; 12 bases line up with TRBD2. The CDR3 is made up of 19 amino acids. The V gene's germline CDR1 is SGHTA and CDR2 FQGTGA. The V segment lost 2 bases and the J segment 1 base; nucleotides outside the gene matches: 10.

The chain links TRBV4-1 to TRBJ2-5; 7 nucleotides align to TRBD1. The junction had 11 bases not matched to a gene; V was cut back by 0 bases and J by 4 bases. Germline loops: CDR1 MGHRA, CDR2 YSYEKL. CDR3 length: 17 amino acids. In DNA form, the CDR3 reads TGCGCCAGCAGCCAAGATGCTGACAGGGCCCTCACAGAGACCCAGTACTTC. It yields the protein CASSQDADRALTETQYF.

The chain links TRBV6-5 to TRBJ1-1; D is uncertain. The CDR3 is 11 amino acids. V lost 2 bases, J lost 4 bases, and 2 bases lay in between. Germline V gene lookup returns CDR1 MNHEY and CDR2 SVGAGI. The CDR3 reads CASSYGTEAFF. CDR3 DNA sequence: TGTGCCAGCAGTTACGGCACTGAAGCTTTCTTT.

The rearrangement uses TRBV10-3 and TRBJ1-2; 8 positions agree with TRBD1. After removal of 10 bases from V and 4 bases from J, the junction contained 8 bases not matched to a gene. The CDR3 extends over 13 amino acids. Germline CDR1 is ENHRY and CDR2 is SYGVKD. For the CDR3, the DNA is TGTGCCAGCAGCGACACAGGGGGCTATGGCTACACCTTC. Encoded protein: CASSDTGGYGYTF.

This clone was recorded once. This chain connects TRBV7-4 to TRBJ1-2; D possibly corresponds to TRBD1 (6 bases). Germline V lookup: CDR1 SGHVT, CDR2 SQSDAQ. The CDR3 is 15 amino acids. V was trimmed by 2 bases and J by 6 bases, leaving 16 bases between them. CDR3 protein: CASSLSGVEVDGYTF. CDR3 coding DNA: TGTGCCAGCAGCTTATCAGGGGTTGAAGTGGATGGCTACACCTTC.

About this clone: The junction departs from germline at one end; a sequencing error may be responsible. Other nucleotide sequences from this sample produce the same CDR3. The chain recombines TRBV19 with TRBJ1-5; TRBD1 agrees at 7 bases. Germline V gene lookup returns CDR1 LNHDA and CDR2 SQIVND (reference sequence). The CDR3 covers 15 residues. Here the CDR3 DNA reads TGTGCCAGTCTACCGGGGACAGCAACTAATCAACCCCAGCATTTT. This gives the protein CASLPGTATNQPQHF.

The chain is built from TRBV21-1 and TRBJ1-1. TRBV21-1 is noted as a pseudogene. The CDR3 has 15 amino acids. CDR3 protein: CASSKEGTLDTEAFF. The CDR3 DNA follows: TGTGCCAGCAGCAAAGAGGGCACGTTGGACACTGAAGCTTTCTTT.

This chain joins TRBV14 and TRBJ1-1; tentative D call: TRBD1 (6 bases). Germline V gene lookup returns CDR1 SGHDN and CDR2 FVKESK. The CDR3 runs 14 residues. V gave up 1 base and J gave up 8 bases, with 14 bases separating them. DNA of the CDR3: TGTGCCAGCAGCCAAGCTACAGGGTTCAAGGAAGCTTTCTTT. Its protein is CASSQATGFKEAFF. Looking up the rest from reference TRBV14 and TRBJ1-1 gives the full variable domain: EAGVTQFPSHSVIEKGQTVTLRCDPISGHDNLYWYRRVMGKEIKFLLHFVKESKQDESGMPNNRFLAERTGGTYSTLKVQPAELEDSGVYFCASSQATGFKEAFFGQGTRLTVV.

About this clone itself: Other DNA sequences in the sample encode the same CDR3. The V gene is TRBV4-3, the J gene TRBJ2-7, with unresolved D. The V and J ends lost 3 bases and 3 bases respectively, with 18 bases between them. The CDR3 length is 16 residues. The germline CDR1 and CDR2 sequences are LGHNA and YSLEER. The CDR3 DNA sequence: TGCGCCAGCAGCCAGGAAGCGTGGGGTTTGGGCTACGAGCAGTACTTC. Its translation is CASSQEAWGLGYEQYF.

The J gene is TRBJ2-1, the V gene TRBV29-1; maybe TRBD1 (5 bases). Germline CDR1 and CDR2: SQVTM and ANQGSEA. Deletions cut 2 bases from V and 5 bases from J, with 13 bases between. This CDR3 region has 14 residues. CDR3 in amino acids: CSVESQGKDNEQFF. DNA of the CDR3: TGCAGCGTTGAAAGTCAGGGAAAGGACAATGAGCAGTTCTTC.

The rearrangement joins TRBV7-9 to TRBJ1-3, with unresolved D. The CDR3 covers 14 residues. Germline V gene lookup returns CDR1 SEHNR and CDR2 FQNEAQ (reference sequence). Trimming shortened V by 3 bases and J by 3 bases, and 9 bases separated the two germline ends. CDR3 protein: CASSFLTDGNTIYF. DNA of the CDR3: TGTGCCAGCAGCTTTCTAACGGATGGAAACACCATATATTTT.

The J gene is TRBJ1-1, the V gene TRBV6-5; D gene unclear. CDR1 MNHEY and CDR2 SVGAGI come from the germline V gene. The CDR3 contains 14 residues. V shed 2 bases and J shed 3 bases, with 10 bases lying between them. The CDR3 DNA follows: TGTGCCAGCAGTTACGGGTCACGGGACACTGAAGCTTTCTTT. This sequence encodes CASSYGSRDTEAFF.

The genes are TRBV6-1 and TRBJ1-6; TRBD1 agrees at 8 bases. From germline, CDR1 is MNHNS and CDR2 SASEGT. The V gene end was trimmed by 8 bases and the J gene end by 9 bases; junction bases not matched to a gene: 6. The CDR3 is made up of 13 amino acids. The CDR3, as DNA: TGTGCCAGCGAGAGAGACAGGGGTTCACCCCTCCACTTT. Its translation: CASERDRGSPLHF.

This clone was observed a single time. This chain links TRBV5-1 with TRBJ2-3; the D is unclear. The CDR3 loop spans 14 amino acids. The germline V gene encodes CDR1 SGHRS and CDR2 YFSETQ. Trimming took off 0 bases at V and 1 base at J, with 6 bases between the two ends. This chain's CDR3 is CASSLGQRTDTQYF. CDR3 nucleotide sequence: TGCGCCAGCAGCTTGGGTCAGCGCACAGATACGCAGTATTTT.

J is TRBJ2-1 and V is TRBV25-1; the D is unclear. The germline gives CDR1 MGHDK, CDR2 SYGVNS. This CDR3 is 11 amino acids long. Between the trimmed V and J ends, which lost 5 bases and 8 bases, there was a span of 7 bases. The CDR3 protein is CASSHGDEQFF. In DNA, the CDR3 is TGTGCCAGCAGTCATGGGGATGAGCAGTTCTTC.

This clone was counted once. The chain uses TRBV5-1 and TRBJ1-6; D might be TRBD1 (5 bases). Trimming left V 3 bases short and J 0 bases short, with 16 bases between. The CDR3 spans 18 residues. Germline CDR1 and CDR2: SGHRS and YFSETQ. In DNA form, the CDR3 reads TGCGCCAGCAGCTCCTTAGACAGATCCAGCTCCTATAATTCACCCCTCCACTTT. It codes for CASSSLDRSSSYNSPLHF. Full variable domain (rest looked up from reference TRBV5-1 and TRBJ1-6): KAGVTQTPRYLIKTRGQQVTLSCSPISGHRSVSWYQQTPGQGLQFLFEYFSETQRNKGNFPGRFSGRQFSNSRSEMNVSTLELGDSALYLCASSSLDRSSSYNSPLHFGNGTRLTVT.

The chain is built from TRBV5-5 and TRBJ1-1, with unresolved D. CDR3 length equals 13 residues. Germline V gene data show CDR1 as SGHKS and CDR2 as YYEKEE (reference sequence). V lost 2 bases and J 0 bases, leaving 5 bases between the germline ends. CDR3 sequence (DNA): TGTGCCAGCAGCTTCTTCGTGAACACTGAAGCTTTCTTT. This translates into CASSFFVNTEAFF.

CDR3 region: CASSLDGGATDTQYF. The CDR3 bases are TGTGCCAGCAGCTTGGACGGGGGGGCCACAGATACGCAGTATTTT. The chain carries TRBV5-8 and TRBJ2-3, with 8 nucleotides matching TRBD2. The V segment lost 0 bases and the J segment 2 bases; nucleotides outside the gene matches: 2. This CDR3 region has 15 residues. CDR1 is SGHTS and CDR2 is YDEGEE in the germline V gene. The whole variable domain, filled in from reference TRBV5-8 and TRBJ2-3, reads EAGVTQSPTHLIKTRGQQATLRCSPISGHTSVYWYQQALGLGLQFLLWYDEGEERNRGNFPPRFSGRQFPNYSSELNVNALELEDSALYLCASSLDGGATDTQYFGPGTRLTVL.

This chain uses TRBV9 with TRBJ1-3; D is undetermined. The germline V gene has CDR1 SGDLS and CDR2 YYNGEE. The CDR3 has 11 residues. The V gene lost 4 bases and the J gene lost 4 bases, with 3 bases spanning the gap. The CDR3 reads CASSRGNTIYF. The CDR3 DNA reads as TGTGCCAGCAGCCGCGGAAACACCATATATTTT. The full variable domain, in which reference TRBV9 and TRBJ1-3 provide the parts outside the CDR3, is DSGVTQTPKHLITATGQRVTLRCSPRSGDLSVYWYQQSLDQGLQFLIQYYNGEERAKGNILERFSAQQFPDLHSELNLSSLELGDSALYFCASSRGNTIYFGEGSWLTVV.

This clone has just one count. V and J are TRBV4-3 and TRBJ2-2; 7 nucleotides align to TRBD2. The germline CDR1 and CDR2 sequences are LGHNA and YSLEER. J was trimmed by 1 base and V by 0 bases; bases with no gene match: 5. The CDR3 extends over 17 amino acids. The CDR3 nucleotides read TGCGCCAGCAGCCAAGAAACTGAGCGGGGGAACACCGGGGAGCTGTTTTTT. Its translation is CASSQETERGNTGELFF.

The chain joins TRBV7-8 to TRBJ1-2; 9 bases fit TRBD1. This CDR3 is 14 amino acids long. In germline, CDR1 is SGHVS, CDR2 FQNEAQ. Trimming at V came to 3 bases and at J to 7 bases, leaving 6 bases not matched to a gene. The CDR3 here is CASSLASDRGGYTF. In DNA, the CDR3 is TGTGCCAGCAGCTTGGCCTCGGACAGGGGTGGCTACACCTTC.

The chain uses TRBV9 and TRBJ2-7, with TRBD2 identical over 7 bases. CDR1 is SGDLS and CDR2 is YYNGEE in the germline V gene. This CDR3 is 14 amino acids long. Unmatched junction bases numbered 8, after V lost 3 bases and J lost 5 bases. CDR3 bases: TGTGCCAGCAGCGCCCGGGACTACATGAACGAGCAGTACTTC. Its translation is CASSARDYMNEQYF.

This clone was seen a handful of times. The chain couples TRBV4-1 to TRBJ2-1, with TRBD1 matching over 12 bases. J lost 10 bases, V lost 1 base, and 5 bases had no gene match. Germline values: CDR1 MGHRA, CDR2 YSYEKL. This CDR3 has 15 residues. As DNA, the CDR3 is TGCGCCAGCAGCCAAGCCGGGACAGGGGGCAAAGAGCAGTTCTTC. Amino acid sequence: CASSQAGTGGKEQFF.

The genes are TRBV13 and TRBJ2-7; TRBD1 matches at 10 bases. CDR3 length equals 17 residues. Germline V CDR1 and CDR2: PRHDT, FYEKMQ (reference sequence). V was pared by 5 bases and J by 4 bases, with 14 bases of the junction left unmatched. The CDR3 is CASSIRDRGPGGYEQYF. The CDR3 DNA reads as TGTGCCAGCAGCATCCGGGACAGGGGCCCTGGGGGTTACGAGCAGTACTTC.

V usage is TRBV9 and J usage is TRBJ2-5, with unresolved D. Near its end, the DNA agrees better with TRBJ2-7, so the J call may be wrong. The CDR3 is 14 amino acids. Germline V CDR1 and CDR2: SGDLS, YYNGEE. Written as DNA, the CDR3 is TGTGCCAGCAGCCCCGACCGTTTTCCCTACGAGCAGTACTTC. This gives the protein CASSPDRFPYEQYF.

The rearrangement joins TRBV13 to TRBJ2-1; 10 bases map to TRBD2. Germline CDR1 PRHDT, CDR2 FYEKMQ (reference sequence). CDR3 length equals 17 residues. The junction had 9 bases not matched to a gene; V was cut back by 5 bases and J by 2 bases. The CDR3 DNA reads TGTGCCAGCAGCCCCCCCAGCGGGGGGGCCGCCTACAATGAGCAGTTCTTC. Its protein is CASSPPSGGAAYNEQFF. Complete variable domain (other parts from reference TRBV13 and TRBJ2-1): AAGVIQSPRHLIKEKRETATLKCYPIPRHDTVYWYQQGPGQDPQFLISFYEKMQSDKGSIPDRFSAQQFSDYHSELNMSSLELGDSALYFCASSPPSGGAAYNEQFFGPGTRLTVL.

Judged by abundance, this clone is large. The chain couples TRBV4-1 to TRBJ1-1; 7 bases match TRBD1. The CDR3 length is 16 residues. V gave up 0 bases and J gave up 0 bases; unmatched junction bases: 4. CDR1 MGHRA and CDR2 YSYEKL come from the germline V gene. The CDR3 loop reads CASSQEMGQLNTEAFF. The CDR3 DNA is TGCGCCAGCAGCCAAGAAATGGGACAGTTGAACACTGAAGCTTTCTTT.

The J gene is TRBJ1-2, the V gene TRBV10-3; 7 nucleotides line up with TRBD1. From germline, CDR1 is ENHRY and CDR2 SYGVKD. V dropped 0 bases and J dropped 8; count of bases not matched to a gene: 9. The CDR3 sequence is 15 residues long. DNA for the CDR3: TGTGCCATCAGTGAGTCTAGGGGGCAGATGGAGGGCTACACCTTC. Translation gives CAISESRGQMEGYTF.